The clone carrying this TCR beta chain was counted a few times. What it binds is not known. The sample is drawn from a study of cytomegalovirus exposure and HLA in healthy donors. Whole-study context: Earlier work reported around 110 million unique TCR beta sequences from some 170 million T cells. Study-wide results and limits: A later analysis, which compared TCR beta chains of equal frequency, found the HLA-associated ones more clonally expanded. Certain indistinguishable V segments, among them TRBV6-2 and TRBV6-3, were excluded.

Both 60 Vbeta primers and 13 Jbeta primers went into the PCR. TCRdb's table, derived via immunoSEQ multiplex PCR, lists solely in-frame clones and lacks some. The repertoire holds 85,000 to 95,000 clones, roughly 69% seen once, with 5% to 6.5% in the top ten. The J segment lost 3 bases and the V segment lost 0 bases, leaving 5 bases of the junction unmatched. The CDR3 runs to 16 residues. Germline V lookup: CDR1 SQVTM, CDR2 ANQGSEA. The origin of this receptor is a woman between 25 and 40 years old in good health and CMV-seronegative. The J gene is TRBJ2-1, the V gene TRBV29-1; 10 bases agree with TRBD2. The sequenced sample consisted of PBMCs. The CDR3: CSVEDREREGYNEQFF. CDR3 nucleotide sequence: TGCAGCGTTGAAGATCGGGAGCGGGAGGGCTACAATGAGCAGTTCTTC.